The entry that follows covers one T cell receptor beta chain sequence. This specimen comes from a study of technical replicates of blood from a handful of donors. Assay: immunoSEQ multiplex PCR; the TCRdb copy retains only in-frame clones and omits some. This table holds more than 90,000 clones, over 90% found once. Material for sequencing was T cells isolated from PBMCs. The receptor's source is a human donor in good health.

The CDR3 reads CASSLAGGANNEQFF. CDR3 bases: TGTGCCAGCAGTTTAGCGGGGGGGGCTAACAATGAGCAGTTCTTC. This chain links TRBV27 with TRBJ2-1, with TRBD2 matching 9 bases. The junction had 4 bases not matched to a gene; V was cut back by 2 bases and J by 5 bases. The CDR3 runs to 15 residues. The germline V gene encodes CDR1 MNHEY and CDR2 SMNVEV (reference sequence).